This T cell receptor beta chain comes out of a study of blood T cell repertoires in COVID-19. Assay: immunoSEQ multiplex PCR; the TCRdb copy retains only in-frame clones and omits some. The profile shows around 210,000 clones, about three quarters of them singletons. The CDR3 extends over 16 amino acids. J lost 4 bases, V lost 7 bases, and 10 bases had no gene match. The V gene's germline CDR1 is MRHNA and CDR2 SNTAGT. The sequenced material came from peripheral blood. The chain employs TRBV6-4 and TRBJ1-5; TRBD1 agrees at 10 bases. The sequence was collected from a woman in her 70s with acute or convalescent COVID-19. CDR3 in amino acids: CASIRRGQGLNQPQHF. The CDR3 coding sequence is TGTGCCAGCATCAGAAGGGGACAGGGGCTAAATCAGCCCCAGCATTTT.